This is a list of T cell receptor beta chains from one sample in a study of T-cell reconstitution after alpha-beta-depleted transplantation in children. TCRdb redid the calling of the PCR reads with MiXCR, one entry per CDR3 protein. The sample has over 550,000 distinct CDR3 sequences, 10% seen once. The sequencing used PBMCs from the stem cell graft donor, collected from the stem cell graft. The source of these receptors is a human donor who donated a stem cell graft to a child with acute myeloid leukemia. Both conserved end residues are part of each CDR3. D genes are given only for firm matches. A row's size may be missing; if present it is once, few, many or a size class.

J gene | clone size | V gene | D gene | CDR3 DNA | CDR3 protein
TRBJ2-7 | few | TRBV6-2/TRBV6-3 | . | TGTGCCAGCACTACTCGGTGGGTAGCGTCCTACGAGCAGTACTTC | CASTTRWVASYEQYF
TRBJ2-5 | few | TRBV5-4 | TRBD1 | TGTGCCAGCCAGTCACAGGGGATTCAAGAGACCCAGTACTTC | CASQSQGIQETQYF
TRBJ1-1 | . | TRBV7-2 | TRBD1 | TGTGCCAGCAGCCGCGGACAGGTAGCAAACACTGAAGCTTTCTTT | CASSRGQVANTEAFF
TRBJ2-5 | . | TRBV29-1 | TRBD2 | TGCAGCGTGATTGGGGGGGTTTGGGAGACCCAGTACTTC | CSVIGGVWETQYF
TRBJ2-1 | many | TRBV3-1 | TRBD2 | TGTGCCAGCAGCCCCTTTAGCGGGAGTGCCAATGAGCAGTTCTTC | CASSPFSGSANEQFF
TRBJ2-7 | many | TRBV20-1 | . | TGCAGTGCTAGAGCGATTGGGGCCCCTACCTACGAGCAGTACTTC | CSARAIGAPTYEQYF
TRBJ2-6 | few | TRBV4-3 | . | TGCGCCAGCAGCAGCCAAGCAGGAACGGCCAACGTCCTGACTTTC | CASSSQAGTANVLTF
TRBJ2-7 | few | TRBV7-9 | . | TGTGCCAGCAGCCCAAGACTACAACCCTTCGAGCAGTACTTC | CASSPRLQPFEQYF
TRBJ2-2 | few | TRBV12-3/TRBV12-4 | TRBD2 | TGTGCCAGCAAACCTAGCGGGAGGAACACCGGGGAGCTGTTTTTT | CASKPSGRNTGELFF
TRBJ2-2 | . | TRBV6-4 | . | TGTGCCAGCAGTGCCGCACCTTTAAAGTTGTCCACCGGGGAGCTGTTTTTT | CASSAAPLKLSTGELFF
TRBJ2-3 | few | TRBV5-1 | . | TGCGCCAGCAGCTTGAGCAGCGGAGAGGTCACAGATACGCAGTATTTT | CASSLSSGEVTDTQYF
TRBJ2-7 | many | TRBV28 | . | TGTGCCAGCAGCCCAATTGGAGACAGCACCTACGAGCAGTACTTC | CASSPIGDSTYEQYF
TRBJ2-7 | many | TRBV6-6 | . | TGTGCCAGCAGTTCGGATTCAGGGTACGAGCAGTACTTC | CASSSDSGYEQYF
TRBJ2-5 | many | TRBV4-3 | TRBD2 | TGCGCCAGCAGCCAAGATTCGGGACTAGCGGGTAGAATGGAGACCCAGTACTTC | CASSQDSGLAGRMETQYF
TRBJ2-7 | . | TRBV3-1 | . | TGTGCCAGCAGCCAAGACAGGGGGCAGTACTTC | CASSQDRGQYF
TRBJ2-7 | . | TRBV12-3/TRBV12-4 | . | TGTGCCAGCAGCCGAGGGGGGGCCTACGAGCAGTACTTC | CASSRGGAYEQYF
TRBJ2-7 | . | TRBV2 | . | TGTGCCAGCAGTGACTATCTCTACGAGCAGTACTTC | CASSDYLYEQYF
TRBJ2-2 | few | TRBV6-2/TRBV6-3 | TRBD2 | TGTGCCGGAAAAGGGAGTGGACGGACTAGCCCGGGGGGAACCACCGGGGAGCTGTTTTTT | CAGKGSGRTSPGGTTGELFF
TRBJ2-7 | many | TRBV6-5 | . | TGTGCCAGCAGTTACAGCCCGAGCTCCTACGAGCAGTACTTC | CASSYSPSSYEQYF
TRBJ2-7 | many | TRBV28 | TRBD1 | TGTGCCAGCACTGGACAGGGCTACGAGCAGTACTTC | CASTGQGYEQYF
TRBJ2-1 | . | TRBV21-1 | . | TGTGCCAGCAGCAAGGGACTAGCGGGAAACAATGAGCAGTTCTTC | CASSKGLAGNNEQFF
TRBJ2-5 | few | TRBV20-1 | TRBD1 | TGCAGTGCTAAAACCGGGACAGGGGGCTGGGAGACCCAGTACTTC | CSAKTGTGGWETQYF
TRBJ2-7 | . | TRBV20-1 | . | TGCAGTGCTAGGGACATGCCCTACGAGCAGTACTTC | CSARDMPYEQYF
TRBJ2-2 | few | TRBV15 | . | TGTGCCACCAGCAGAGACCAGGCGAACACCGGGGAGCTGTTTTTT | CATSRDQANTGELFF
TRBJ1-2 | . | TRBV27 | TRBD1 | TGTGCCAGCAGTTTCCTAACCGGGACAGGGTCGGATGGCTACACCTTC | CASSFLTGTGSDGYTF
TRBJ2-1 | many | TRBV5-1 | TRBD1 | TGCGCCAGCAGCCCGGGACAGGGGTCGAGCTCCTACAATGAGCAGTTCTTC | CASSPGQGSSSYNEQFF
TRBJ1-5 | many | TRBV20-1 | TRBD1 | TGCAGTGCTAGGACAGGGCTTGATCAGCCCCAGCATTTT | CSARTGLDQPQHF
TRBJ2-7 | . | TRBV3-1 | TRBD2 | TGTGCCTCCCAGGGAAGCGGGAGGGGGTACGAGCAGTACTTC | CASQGSGRGYEQYF
TRBJ2-3 | few | TRBV4-1 | TRBD2 | TGCGCCAGCAGCCAAGGGCCACTGGGACTAGCGGGAGGGCCAGGCACAGATACGCAGTATTTT | CASSQGPLGLAGGPGTDTQYF
TRBJ1-5 | . | TRBV28 | . | TGTGCCAGCAGTCTTCCAAGGGGGACGGGTCAGCCCCAGCATTTT | CASSLPRGTGQPQHF
TRBJ1-4 | . | TRBV12-3/TRBV12-4 | TRBD1 | TGTGCCAGCAGTTTCGACAGGGGGAAACTGTTTTTT | CASSFDRGKLFF
TRBJ1-2 | few | TRBV29-1 | . | TGCAGCGTCCACAAGGGGTTCGGCTACACCTTC | CSVHKGFGYTF
TRBJ2-1 | . | TRBV7-9 | TRBD2 | TGTGCCAGCAGCTTAGGCCTAGCGGGAGTACCCGATGAGCAGTTCTTC | CASSLGLAGVPDEQFF
TRBJ1-1 | few | TRBV27 | . | TGTGCCAGCAGTTTATATGGGGGGCGCTGGACTGAAGCTTTCTTT | CASSLYGGRWTEAFF
TRBJ2-4 | many | TRBV29-1 | . | TGCAGCGCCGTCGGGGGAGGTGAGACCAAAAACATTCAGTACTTC | CSAVGGGETKNIQYF
TRBJ2-7 | few | TRBV4-2 | . | TGTGCCAGCAGCCGGAGGACCGGCACCTACGAGCAGTACTTC | CASSRRTGTYEQYF
TRBJ2-1 | few | TRBV12-3/TRBV12-4 | TRBD2 | TGTGCCAGCAGTTTAGGTGGGACTAGCGGGGCCAATGAGCAGTTCTTC | CASSLGGTSGANEQFF
TRBJ2-1 | . | TRBV7-3 | TRBD2 | TGTGCCAGCAGCCCCGGGGCGCGGGAGACAAATGAGCAGTTCTTC | CASSPGARETNEQFF
TRBJ2-5 | many | TRBV5-1 | TRBD2 | TGCGCCAGCAGCTTGACTAGCGGGAGGCAAGAGACCCAGTACTTC | CASSLTSGRQETQYF
TRBJ2-7 | . | TRBV7-2 | . | TGTGCCAGCAGCTTAGGCCCGGGATACTACGAGCAGTACTTC | CASSLGPGYYEQYF
TRBJ2-7 | . | TRBV6-1 | TRBD1 | TGTGCCAGCAGTCAAACCGGGACAGCAACCTACGAGCAGTACTTC | CASSQTGTATYEQYF
TRBJ1-4 | . | TRBV6-5 | TRBD1 | TGTGCCAGCATTACAGGGGCCGGACAGGAGAGAGAAAAACTGTTTTTT | CASITGAGQEREKLFF
TRBJ1-1 | few | TRBV15 | . | TGTGCCACCAGCAGGGTAGCAGGTCAAGCTTTCTTT | CATSRVAGQAFF
TRBJ1-1 | few | TRBV5-1 | TRBD1 | TGCGCCAGCAGCTTGCCCGGGACAGGGGGCGGGAACACTGAAGCTTTCTTT | CASSLPGTGGGNTEAFF
TRBJ1-6 | few | TRBV6-6 | . | TGTGCCAGCAGTTACCCTGACATCCCCCTCCACTTT | CASSYPDIPLHF
TRBJ2-1 | few | TRBV6-5 | . | TGTGCCAGCAGTTACTCGGGTGGAGGAAGGAGCTCCTACAATGAGCAGTTCTTC | CASSYSGGGRSSYNEQFF
TRBJ2-7 | few | TRBV12-3/TRBV12-4 | . | TGTGCCAGCAGTTTACTACTCTCTGGGGAGCAGTACTTC | CASSLLLSGEQYF
TRBJ2-3 | many | TRBV3-1 | . | TGTGCCAGCAGCCAAGTGAGCGGCGGAGGCACAGATACGCAGTATTTT | CASSQVSGGGTDTQYF
TRBJ2-7 | . | TRBV20-1 | TRBD2 | TGCAGTGCTAGATCCCTTACTAGCGGGAGTCTCTACGAGCAGTACTTC | CSARSLTSGSLYEQYF
TRBJ1-2 | few | TRBV29-1 | . | TGCAGCTCCCGGGGAGGGAGAGGTGGCTACACCTTC | CSSRGGRGGYTF
TRBJ2-7 | many | TRBV7-9 | . | TGTGCCAGCAGCTTAGGGGCCAGCACCTACGAGCAGTACTTC | CASSLGASTYEQYF
TRBJ2-1 | many | TRBV12-3/TRBV12-4 | TRBD2 | TGTGCCAGCAGTCCCGGACTAGCGGGAGTCCATGAGCAGTTCTTC | CASSPGLAGVHEQFF
TRBJ2-7 | many | TRBV5-5 | . | TGTGCCAGCAGCTTTCCGGGCCCTCGCTCCTACGAGCAGTACTTC | CASSFPGPRSYEQYF
TRBJ2-3 | few | TRBV15 | TRBD1 | TGTGCCACCAGCCTCGGACAGGCGGCCACAGATACGCAGTATTTT | CATSLGQAATDTQYF
TRBJ1-5 | many | TRBV15 | . | TGTGCCACCAGCAGAGAACAGAATAGCAATCAGCCCCAGCATTTT | CATSREQNSNQPQHF
TRBJ1-2 | . | TRBV6-5 | . | TGTGCCAGCAGTGATAACTATGGCTACACCTTC | CASSDNYGYTF
TRBJ2-5 | few | TRBV7-9 | TRBD1 | TGTGCCAGCAGCTTAGCTGGGACAGGGAGGCAAGAGACCCAGTACTTC | CASSLAGTGRQETQYF